The rows below give T cell receptor beta chains drawn from one sample of a study of T cells after yellow fever vaccination. A single record per CDR3 protein comes from TCRdb applying MiXCR to the 5' RACE reads. The sample has about 340,000 distinct CDR3 sequences, around an eighth seen once. This specimen consisted of CD4+ T cells sorted from PBMCs, obtained 15 days after the yellow fever booster vaccination. The source of these receptors is a man younger than 30 who received the YFV17D yellow fever vaccine. Each CDR3 is given with its conserved first and last residue. D genes are given only for firm matches. A row's size may be missing; if present it is once, few, many or a size class.

D | J | size | V | DNA | CDR3
. | TRBJ2-1 | few | TRBV12-3/TRBV12-4 | TGTGCCAGCAATGATCTTTACAATGAGCAGTTCTTC | CASNDLYNEQFF
. | TRBJ2-1 | few | TRBV6-5 | TGTGCCAGCTTCGCGAGTCAGGGTGAGCAGTTCTTC | CASFASQGEQFF
. | TRBJ1-2 | few | TRBV6-5 | TGTGCCAGCAGCGCCGGACAGATTAACTATGGCTACACCTTC | CASSAGQINYGYTF
TRBD1 | TRBJ1-2 | . | TRBV28 | TGTGCCAGCAGTTTTGCTGGGACAGGGGGTAACTATGGCTACACCTTC | CASSFAGTGGNYGYTF
. | TRBJ1-5 | . | TRBV18 | TGTGCCAGCTCACCAGGCGACAGGATCAATCAGCCCCAGCATTTT | CASSPGDRINQPQHF
. | TRBJ2-5 | many | TRBV7-6 | TGTGCCAGCAGCTCGTCTCCCCAAGAGACCCAGTACTTC | CASSSSPQETQYF
. | TRBJ1-2 | few | TRBV7-2 | TGTGCCAGCAGCTTACAAGCAGGGAGGGGAACTAACTATGGCTACACCTTC | CASSLQAGRGTNYGYTF
. | TRBJ2-7 | once | TRBV6-5 | TGTGCCAGCAGTTATCGGGCAGCGGACGAGCAGTACTTC | CASSYRAADEQYF
TRBD2 | TRBJ2-5 | . | TRBV6-1 | TGTGCCAGCAGTGGAGGCGGTTTCGGCGGGGGGGAAGAGACCCAGTACTTC | CASSGGGFGGGEETQYF
. | TRBJ1-1 | few | TRBV4-1 | TGCGCCAGCAGCCCGCCGGGGAACACTGAAGCTTTCTTT | CASSPPGNTEAFF
. | TRBJ1-1 | . | TRBV6-2/TRBV6-3 | TGTGCCAGCAGTCGAATCAGGGCCACTGAAGCTTTCTTT | CASSRIRATEAFF
TRBD2 | TRBJ2-3 | . | TRBV19 | TGTGCCAGTAGTTTCCGACTAGCGCCGGATACGCAGTATTTT | CASSFRLAPDTQYF
TRBD2 | TRBJ2-7 | few | TRBV6-5 | TGTGCCAGCAGTTATCGGGGAGGGACCTACGAGCAGTACTTC | CASSYRGGTYEQYF
. | TRBJ1-3 | few | TRBV6-2/TRBV6-3 | TGTGCCAGCGGGCGGAGGAGATCCTCTGGAAACACCATATATTTT | CASGRRRSSGNTIYF
. | TRBJ2-1 | . | TRBV9 | TGTGCCAGCAGCGGGACACCATACAATGAGCAGTTCTTC | CASSGTPYNEQFF